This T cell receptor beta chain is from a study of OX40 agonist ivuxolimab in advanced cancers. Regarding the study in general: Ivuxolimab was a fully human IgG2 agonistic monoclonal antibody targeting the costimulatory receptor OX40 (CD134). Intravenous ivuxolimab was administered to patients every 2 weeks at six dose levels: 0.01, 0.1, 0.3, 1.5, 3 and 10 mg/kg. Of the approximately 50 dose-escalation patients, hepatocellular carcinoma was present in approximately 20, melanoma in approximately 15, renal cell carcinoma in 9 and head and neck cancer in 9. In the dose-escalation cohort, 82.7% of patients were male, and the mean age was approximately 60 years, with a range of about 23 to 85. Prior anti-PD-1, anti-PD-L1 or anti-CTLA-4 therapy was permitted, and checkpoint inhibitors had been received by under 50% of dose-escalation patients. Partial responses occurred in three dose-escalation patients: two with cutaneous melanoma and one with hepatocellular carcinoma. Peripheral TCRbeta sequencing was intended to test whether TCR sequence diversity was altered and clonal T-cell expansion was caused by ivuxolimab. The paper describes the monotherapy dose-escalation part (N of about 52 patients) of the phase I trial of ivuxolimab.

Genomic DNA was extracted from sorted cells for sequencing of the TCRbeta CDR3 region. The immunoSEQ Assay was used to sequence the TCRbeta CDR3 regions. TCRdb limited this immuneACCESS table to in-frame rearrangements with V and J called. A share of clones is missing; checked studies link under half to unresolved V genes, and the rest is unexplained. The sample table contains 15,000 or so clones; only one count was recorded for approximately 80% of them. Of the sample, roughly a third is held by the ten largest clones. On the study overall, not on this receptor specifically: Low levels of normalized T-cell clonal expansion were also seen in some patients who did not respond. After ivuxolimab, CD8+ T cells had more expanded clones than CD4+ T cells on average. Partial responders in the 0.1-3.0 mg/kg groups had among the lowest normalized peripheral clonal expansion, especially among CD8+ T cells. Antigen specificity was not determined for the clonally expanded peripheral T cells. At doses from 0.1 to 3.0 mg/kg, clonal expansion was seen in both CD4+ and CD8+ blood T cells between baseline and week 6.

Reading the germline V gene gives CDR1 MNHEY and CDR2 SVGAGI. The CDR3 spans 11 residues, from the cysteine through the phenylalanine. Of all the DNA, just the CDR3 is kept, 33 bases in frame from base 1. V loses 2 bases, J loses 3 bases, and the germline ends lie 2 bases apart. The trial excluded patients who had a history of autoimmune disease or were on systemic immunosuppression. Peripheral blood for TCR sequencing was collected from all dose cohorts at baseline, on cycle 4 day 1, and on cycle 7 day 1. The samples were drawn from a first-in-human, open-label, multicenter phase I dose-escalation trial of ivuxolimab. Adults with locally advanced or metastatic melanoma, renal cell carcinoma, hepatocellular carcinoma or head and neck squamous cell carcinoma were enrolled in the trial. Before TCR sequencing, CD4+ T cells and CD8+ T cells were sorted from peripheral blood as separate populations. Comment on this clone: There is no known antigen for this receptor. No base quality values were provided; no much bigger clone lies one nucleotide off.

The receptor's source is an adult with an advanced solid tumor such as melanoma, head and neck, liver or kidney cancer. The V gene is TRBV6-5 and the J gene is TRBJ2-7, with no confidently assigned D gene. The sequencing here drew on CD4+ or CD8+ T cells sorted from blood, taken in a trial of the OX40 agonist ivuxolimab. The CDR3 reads CASSYNYEQYF. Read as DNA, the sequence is TGTGCCAGCAGTTACAACTACGAGCAGTACTTC.